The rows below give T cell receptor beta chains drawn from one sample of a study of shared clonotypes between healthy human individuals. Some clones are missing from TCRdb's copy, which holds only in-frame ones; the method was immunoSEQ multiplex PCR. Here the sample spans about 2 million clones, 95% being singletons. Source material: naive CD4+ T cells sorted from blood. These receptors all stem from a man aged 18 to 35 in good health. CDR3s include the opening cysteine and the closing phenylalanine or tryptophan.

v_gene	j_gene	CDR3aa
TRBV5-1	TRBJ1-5	CASSTGQGNQPQHF
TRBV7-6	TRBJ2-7	CASSLVLAGEQYF
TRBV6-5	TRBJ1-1	CASTTAGLGTEAFF
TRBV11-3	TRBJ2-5	CASSLNKETQYF
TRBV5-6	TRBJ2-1	CASRDRTGGFNEQFF
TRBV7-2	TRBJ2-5	CASSWETGTQETQYF
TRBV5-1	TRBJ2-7	CASSSGTSGTYEQYF
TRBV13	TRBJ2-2	CASSPAGPNTGELFF
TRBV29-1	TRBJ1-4	CSAGMGKLFF
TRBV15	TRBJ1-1	CATSRGDNLNTEAFF
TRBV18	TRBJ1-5	CASSRTTGGRNQPQHF
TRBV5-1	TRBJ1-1	CASSFGHQNTEAFF
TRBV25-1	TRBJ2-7	CASSGRLGGHEQYF
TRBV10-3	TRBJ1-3	CAISDRGASPGNTIYF
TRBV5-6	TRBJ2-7	CASSLGPPQIEQYF
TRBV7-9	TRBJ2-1	CASSLRASGYNEQFF
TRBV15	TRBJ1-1	CATSREHRLDRGEAFF
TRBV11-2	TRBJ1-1	CASSMATVNTEAFF
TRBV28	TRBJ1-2	CASSGLPGTEHNYGYTF
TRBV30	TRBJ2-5	CAWSRTGLAETQYF
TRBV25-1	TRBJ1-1	CASSDPGGTEAFF
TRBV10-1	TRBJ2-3	CASSETGRTDTQYF
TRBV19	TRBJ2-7	CASSESRDRPYEQYF
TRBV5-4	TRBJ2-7	CASSLQGSYEQYF
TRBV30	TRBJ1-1	CAWTREWNTEAFF
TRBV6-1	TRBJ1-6	CASSGRGLGSPLHF
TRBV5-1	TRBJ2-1	CASAAQGTGEQFF
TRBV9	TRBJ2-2	CASSVVSGRDTGELFF
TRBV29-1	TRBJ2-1	CSVVVSSGSSGDNEQFF
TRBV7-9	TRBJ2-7	CASSLVPSDEQYF
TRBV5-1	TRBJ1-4	CASSLRTAPGELFF
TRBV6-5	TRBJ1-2	CASSKGTGDGYTF
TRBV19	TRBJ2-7	CASSRTIGTGSHEQYF
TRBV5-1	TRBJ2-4	CASTNDPLENIQYF
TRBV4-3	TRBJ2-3	CASSAGVLSTDTQYF
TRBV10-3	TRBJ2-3	CATRLEDTQYF
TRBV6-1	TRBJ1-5	CASSVWTVSNQPQHF
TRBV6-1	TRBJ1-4	CASSGYRGFNEKLFF
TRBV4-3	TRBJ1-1	CASSRTGGTEAFF
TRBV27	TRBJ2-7	CASGVERTPYEQYF
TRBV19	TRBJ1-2	CASSIVHPANYGYTF
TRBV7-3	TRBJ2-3	CASSLTLGDTQYF
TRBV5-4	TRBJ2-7	CASSKTGTGVDEQYF
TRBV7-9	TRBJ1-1	CASSIPQGNEAFF